This note documents a single TCR beta chain sequence. The antigen is not known. These data are taken from a study of identical twins. Study results and limitations: Modeled out-of-frame TCR alpha sharing in monozygotic twins fell below observed levels. Twins' surplus sharing was weaker for beta out-of-frame sequences. Zero-insertion findings could be partly confounded by invariant cells (MAIT and iNKT cells).

Germline values: CDR1 DFQATT, CDR2 SNEGSKA (reference sequence). There are 13 residues in the CDR3. The V end lost 6 bases, the J end lost 5 bases, and 16 bases lay between the germline ends. Template switching introduced a universal primer site, and the cDNA bore unique molecular identifiers. TCRdb reanalysed the 5' RACE reads using MiXCR and keeps one entry per CDR3 protein. The sample has 1.5 million to 2 million distinct CDR3 sequences; more than 30% are singletons. Material for sequencing was cord blood. The V and J genes are TRBV20-1 and TRBJ1-1, with D tentatively TRBD1 (5 bases). The TCR comes from a newborn girl in good health. The CDR3, as DNA: TGCAGTGCCCGCTCGTGGGGCAAAACTGAAGCTTTCTTT. Its translation is CSARSWGKTEAFF.